This T cell receptor (beta chain) was recovered during a study of shared clonotypes between healthy human individuals. Study at large: Donor composition was a couple of women and three men, aged 18 to 49. The study's findings and limits: Rarefaction showed that sequencing of sorted subsets was incomplete (despite large depth). Sample collection involved blood only; tissue repertoires are likely different.

On this clone: The antigen is not known.

Profiling relied on immunoSEQ multiplex PCR, and the TCRdb table lists in-frame clones only, not all of them. The sample lists more than 1.2 million clones, 98% occurring once. The CDR3 length is 16 residues. J was trimmed by 5 bases and V by 4 bases; bases with no gene match: 15. CDR1 and CDR2 (germline): SGHNT, YYREEE (reference sequence). The clonotype originates from a man under 40 in good health. Sequencing was performed on naive CD4+ T cells sorted from blood. Subset indicated: CD45RA+ positively selected. The rearrangement joins TRBV5-4 to TRBJ2-7; 7 bases are a match to TRBD2. This CDR3 is CASSPGGVAVSHEQYF. The CDR3 DNA sequence: TGTGCCAGCAGCCCTGGGGGGGTAGCGGTAAGCCACGAGCAGTACTTC.